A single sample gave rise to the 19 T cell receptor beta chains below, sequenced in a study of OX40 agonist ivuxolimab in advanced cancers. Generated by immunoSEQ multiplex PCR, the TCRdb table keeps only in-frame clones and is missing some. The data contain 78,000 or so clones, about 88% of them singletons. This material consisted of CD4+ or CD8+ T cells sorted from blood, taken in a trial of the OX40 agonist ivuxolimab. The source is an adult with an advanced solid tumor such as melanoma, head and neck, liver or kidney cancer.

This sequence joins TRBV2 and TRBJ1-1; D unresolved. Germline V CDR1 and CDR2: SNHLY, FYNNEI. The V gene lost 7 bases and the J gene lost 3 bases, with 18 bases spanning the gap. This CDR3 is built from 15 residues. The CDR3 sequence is CASTRGTGGDTEAFF. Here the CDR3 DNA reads TGTGCCAGCACCAGAGGTACCGGAGGCGACACTGAAGCTTTCTTT.

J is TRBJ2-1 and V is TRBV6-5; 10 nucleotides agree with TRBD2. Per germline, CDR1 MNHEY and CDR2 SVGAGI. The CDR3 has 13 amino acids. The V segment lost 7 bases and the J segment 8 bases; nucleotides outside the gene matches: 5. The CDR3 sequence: CASTVLAGHEQFF. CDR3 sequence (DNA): TGTGCCAGCACCGTACTAGCGGGGCATGAGCAGTTCTTC.

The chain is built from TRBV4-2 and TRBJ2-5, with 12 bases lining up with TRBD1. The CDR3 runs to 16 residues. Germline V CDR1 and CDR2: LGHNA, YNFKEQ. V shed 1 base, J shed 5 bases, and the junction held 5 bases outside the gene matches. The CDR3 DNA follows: TGTGCCAGCAGCCAAGTTACGGGACAGGGGGCGGAGACCCAGTACTTC. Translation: CASSQVTGQGAETQYF.

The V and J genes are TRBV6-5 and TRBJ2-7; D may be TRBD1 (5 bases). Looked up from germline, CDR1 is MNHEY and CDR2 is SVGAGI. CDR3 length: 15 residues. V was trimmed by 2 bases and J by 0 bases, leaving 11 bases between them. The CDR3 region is CASSYTLRGSYEQYF. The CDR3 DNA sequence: TGTGCCAGCAGTTACACTCTAAGGGGCTCCTACGAGCAGTACTTC.

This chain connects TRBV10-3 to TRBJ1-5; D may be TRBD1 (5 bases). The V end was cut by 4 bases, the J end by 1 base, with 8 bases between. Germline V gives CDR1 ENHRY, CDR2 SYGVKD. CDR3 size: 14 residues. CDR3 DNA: TGTGCCATCAGTGTGGGGGTGAGCAATCAGCCCCAGCATTTT. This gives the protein CAISVGVSNQPQHF.

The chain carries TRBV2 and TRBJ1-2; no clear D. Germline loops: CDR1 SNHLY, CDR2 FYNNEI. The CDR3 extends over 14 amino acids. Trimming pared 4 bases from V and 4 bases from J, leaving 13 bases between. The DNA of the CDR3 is TGTGCCAGCAGTGCCGCTGGGATCGGCTATGGCTACACCTTC. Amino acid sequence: CASSAAGIGYGYTF.

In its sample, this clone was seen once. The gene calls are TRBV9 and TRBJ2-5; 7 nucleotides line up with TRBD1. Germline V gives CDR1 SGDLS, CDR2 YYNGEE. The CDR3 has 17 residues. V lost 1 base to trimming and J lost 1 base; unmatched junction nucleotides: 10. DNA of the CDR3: TGTGCCAGCAGCGTATTTGAGGGGGCGATGGGCCAAGAGACCCAGTACTTC. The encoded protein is CASSVFEGAMGQETQYF.

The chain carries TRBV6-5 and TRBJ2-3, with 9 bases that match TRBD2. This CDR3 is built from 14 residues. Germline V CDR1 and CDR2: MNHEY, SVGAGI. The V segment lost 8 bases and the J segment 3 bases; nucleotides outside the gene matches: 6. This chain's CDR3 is CASRAGGATDTQYF. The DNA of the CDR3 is TGTGCCAGCCGGGCGGGGGGGGCGACAGATACGCAGTATTTT.

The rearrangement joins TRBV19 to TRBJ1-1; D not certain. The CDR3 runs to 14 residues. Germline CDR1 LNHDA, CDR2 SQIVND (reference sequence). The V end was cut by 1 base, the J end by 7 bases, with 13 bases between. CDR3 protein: CASSIVGFRGEAFF. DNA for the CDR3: TGTGCCAGTAGTATAGTAGGGTTCCGAGGTGAAGCTTTCTTT.

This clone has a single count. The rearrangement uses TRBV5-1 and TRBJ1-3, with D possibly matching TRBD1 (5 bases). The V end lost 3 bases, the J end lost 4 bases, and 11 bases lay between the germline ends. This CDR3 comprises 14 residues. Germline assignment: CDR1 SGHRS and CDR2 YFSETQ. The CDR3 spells CASSSGGTGNTIYF. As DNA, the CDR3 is TGCGCCAGCAGCTCCGGGGGGACGGGAAACACCATATATTTT.

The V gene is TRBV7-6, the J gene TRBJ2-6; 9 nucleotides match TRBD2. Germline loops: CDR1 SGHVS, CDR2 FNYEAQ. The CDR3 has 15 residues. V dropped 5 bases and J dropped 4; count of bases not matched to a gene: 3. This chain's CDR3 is CASSGTSGGANVLTF. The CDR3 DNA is TGTGCCAGCAGCGGAACTAGCGGGGGGGCCAACGTCCTGACTTTC.

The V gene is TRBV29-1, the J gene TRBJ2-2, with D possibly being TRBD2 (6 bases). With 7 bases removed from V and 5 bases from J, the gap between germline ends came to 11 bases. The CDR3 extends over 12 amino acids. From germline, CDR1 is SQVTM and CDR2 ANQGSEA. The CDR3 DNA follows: TGCAGCGGGCAGGGAGGTACCGGGGAGCTGTTTTTT. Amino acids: CSGQGGTGELFF.

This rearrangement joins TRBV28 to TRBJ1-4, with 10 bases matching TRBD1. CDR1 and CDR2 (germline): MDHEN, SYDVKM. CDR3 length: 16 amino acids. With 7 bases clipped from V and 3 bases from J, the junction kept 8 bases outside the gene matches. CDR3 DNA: TGTGCCAGCACCTCCGGACAGGGGGTCCCTAATGAAAAACTGTTTTTT. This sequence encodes CASTSGQGVPNEKLFF.

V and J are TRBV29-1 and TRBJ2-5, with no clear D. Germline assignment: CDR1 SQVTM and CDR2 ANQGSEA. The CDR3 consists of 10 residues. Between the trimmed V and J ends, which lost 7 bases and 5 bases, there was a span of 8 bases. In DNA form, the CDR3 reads TGCAGCGCGATAGTTGAGACCCAGTACTTC. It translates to CSAIVETQYF.

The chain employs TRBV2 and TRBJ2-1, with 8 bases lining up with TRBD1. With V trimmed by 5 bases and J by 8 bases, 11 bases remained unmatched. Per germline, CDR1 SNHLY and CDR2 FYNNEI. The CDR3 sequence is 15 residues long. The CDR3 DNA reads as TGTGCCAGCAGTACGGACAGGGTTGGAATCGATGAGCAGTTCTTC. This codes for CASSTDRVGIDEQFF.

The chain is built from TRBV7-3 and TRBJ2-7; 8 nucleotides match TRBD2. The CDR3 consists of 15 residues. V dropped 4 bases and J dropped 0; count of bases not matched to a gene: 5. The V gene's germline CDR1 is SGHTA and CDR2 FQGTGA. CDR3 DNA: TGTGCCAGCAGCTACCTAGCGGGTGACTCCTACGAGCAGTACTTC. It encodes CASSYLAGDSYEQYF.

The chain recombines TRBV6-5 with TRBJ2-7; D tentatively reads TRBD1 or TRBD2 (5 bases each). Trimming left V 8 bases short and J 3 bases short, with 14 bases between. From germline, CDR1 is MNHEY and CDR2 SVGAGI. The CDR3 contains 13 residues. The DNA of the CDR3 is TGTGCCAGCTTCCCGGGACCAAACTACGAGCAGTACTTC. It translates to CASFPGPNYEQYF.

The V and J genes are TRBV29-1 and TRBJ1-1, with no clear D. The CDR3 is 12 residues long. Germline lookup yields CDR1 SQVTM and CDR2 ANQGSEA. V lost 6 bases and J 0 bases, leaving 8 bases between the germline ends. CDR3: CSVKFMNTEAFF. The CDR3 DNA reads TGCAGCGTAAAGTTTATGAACACTGAAGCTTTCTTT.

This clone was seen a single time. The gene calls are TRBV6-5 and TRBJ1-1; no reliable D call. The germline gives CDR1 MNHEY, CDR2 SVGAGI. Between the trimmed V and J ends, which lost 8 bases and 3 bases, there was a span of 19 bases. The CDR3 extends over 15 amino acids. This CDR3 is CASGRAWAADTEAFF. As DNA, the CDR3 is TGTGCCAGCGGGCGCGCGTGGGCGGCGGACACTGAAGCTTTCTTT.